This T cell receptor beta chain comes out of a study of cytomegalovirus exposure and HLA in healthy donors. PCR primers comprised 60 Vbeta and 13 Jbeta primers. Sequencing was performed with immunoSEQ multiplex PCR; in TCRdb, only in-frame clones are kept and a portion is missing. The data contain approximately 270,000 clones, 80% of them singletons. This CDR3 comprises 12 residues. The germline gives CDR1 SEHNR, CDR2 FQNEAQ (reference sequence). Study-wide points: For most subjects, TCR beta sequences were reported to predict HLA-A and HLA-B alleles with accuracy.

About this clone itself: The antigen remains undetermined. The junction and the germline gene differ at one end; a read error may be behind it.

The sequenced sample consisted of PBMCs. The clonotype comes from a girl aged 2-15 years in good health and CMV-seronegative. The chain carries TRBV7-9 and TRBJ2-3; possibly TRBD2 for D (6 bases). The CDR3 sequence: CSSRPTRDTQYF. In DNA, the CDR3 is TGTTCCAGCAGACCGACTAGAGATACGCAGTATTTT.